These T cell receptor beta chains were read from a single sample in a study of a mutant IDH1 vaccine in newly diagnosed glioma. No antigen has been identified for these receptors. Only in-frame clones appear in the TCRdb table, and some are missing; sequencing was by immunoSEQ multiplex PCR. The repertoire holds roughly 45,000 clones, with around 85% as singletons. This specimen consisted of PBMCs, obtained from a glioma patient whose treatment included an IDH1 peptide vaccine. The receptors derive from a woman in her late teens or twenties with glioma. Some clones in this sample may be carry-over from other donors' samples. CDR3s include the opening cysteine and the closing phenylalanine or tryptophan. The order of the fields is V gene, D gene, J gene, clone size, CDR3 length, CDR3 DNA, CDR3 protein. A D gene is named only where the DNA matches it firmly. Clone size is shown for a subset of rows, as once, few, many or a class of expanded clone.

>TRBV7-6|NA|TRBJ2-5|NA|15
TGTGCCAGCAGCTTAGATGGGCAGGGCCAAGAGACCCAGTACTTC
CASSLDGQGQETQYF
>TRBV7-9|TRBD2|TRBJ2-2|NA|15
TGTGCCAGCAGCCTGCGGGGGGAAATCACCGGGGAGCTGTTTTTT
CASSLRGEITGELFF
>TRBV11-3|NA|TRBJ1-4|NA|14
TGTGCCAGCAGCTTAGCCCGTCATAATGAAAAACTGTTTTTT
CASSLARHNEKLFF
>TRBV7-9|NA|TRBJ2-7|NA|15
TGTGCCAGCAGCCCCCGGGCAGGGCTCCAGAGCGAGCAGTACTTC
CASSPRAGLQSEQYF
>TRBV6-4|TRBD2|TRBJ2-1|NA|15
TGTGCCAGCAGTGAAACTAGCGGGGACTCCCATGAGCAGTTCTTC
CASSETSGDSHEQFF
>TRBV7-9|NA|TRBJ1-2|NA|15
TGTGCCAGCAGCCAAGGGCAGGCACCCGCCCGGGGCTACACCTTC
CASSQGQAPARGYTF
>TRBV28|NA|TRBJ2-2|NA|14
TGTGCCAGCAGTAACAGGATGTCCCCCGGGGAGCTGTTTTTT
CASSNRMSPGELFF
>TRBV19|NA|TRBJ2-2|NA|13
TGTGCCAGTAGGACGCAGGGCCCCGGGGAGCTGTTTTTT
CASRTQGPGELFF
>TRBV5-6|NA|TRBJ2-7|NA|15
TGTGCCAGCAGCGGACTGGGGACGGGCTCCTACGAGCAGTACTTC
CASSGLGTGSYEQYF
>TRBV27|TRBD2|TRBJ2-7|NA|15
TGTGCCAGCAGTTTTTCGTCCGGGACTAGCGTAGAGCAGTACTTC
CASSFSSGTSVEQYF
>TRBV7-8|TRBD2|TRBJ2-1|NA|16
TGTGCCAGCAGCACCACTGGGCGGGGGGGGTACAATGAGCAGTTCTTC
CASSTTGRGGYNEQFF
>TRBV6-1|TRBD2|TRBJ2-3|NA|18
TGTGCCAGCAGTGAAAGGATTCCCAGCGGGACCTTCACAGATACGCAGTATTTT
CASSERIPSGTFTDTQYF
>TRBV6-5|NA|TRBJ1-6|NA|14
TGTGCCAGCACCCCGACTTTGTATAATTCACCCCTCCACTTT
CASTPTLYNSPLHF
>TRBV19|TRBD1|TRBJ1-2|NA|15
TGTGCCAGTAGTATCCAGGGGGGCCGCCCCTATGGCTACACCTTC
CASSIQGGRPYGYTF
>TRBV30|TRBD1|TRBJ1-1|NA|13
TGTGCCTCAAGGACAGGATTCAACACTGAAGCTTTCTTT
CASRTGFNTEAFF
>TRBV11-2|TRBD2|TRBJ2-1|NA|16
TGTGCCAGCAGCCTCGCCGTGACTAGCGGGCTTAATGAGCAGTTCTTC
CASSLAVTSGLNEQFF
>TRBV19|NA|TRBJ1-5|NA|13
TGTGCCGCCTCGGGCCCCGGTGGGCGGCCCCAGCATTTT
CAASGPGGRPQHF
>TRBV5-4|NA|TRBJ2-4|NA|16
TGTGCCAGCAGCCCGGGGGGACAACTAGCCAAAAACATTCAGTACTTC
CASSPGGQLAKNIQYF
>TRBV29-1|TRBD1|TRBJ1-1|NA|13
TGCAGCGCCCGACAGGGGGCGAAAACTGAAGCTTTCTTT
CSARQGAKTEAFF
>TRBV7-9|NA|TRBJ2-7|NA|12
TGTGCCAGCAGCTTCAATCCCTACGAGCAGTACTTC
CASSFNPYEQYF
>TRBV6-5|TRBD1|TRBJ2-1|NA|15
TGTGCCAGCAGTAGGGGCCGGGACAGGGTTAATGAGCAGTTCTTC
CASSRGRDRVNEQFF
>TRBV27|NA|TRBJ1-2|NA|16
TGTGCCAGCACCCCCACCAAGAGCAGGACCCCCTATGGCTACACCTTC
CASTPTKSRTPYGYTF
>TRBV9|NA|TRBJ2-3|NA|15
TGTGCCAGCAGCGTAGTCGAGCTGGTCACAGATACGCAGTATTTT
CASSVVELVTDTQYF
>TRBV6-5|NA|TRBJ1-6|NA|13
TGTGCCAGCATAAGGGGAAATAATTCACCCCTCCACTTT
CASIRGNNSPLHF
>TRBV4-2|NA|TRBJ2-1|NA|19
TGTGCCAGCAGCCAAGAAGCCCTTGGCTGGTTGAGCTCCTACAATGAGCAGTTCTTC
CASSQEALGWLSSYNEQFF
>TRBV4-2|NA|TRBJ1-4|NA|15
TGTGCCAGCAGCCCCCAGATTGCAACTAATGAAAAACTGTTTTTT
CASSPQIATNEKLFF
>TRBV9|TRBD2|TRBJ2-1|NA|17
TGTGCCAGCAGCGTAGATGGCCTAGCGGGGATCCTCAATGAGCAGTTCTTC
CASSVDGLAGILNEQFF
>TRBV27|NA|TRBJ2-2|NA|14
TGTGCCAGCAGTCCCCGCCTTGAAGGCGGGGAGCTGTTTTTT
CASSPRLEGGELFF
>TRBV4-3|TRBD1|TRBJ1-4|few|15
TGCGCCAGCAGCCAACGGACAGGGCCCAATGAAAAACTGTTTTTT
CASSQRTGPNEKLFF
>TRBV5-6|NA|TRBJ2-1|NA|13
TGTGCCAGTTGGGTGGGTTCCCACAATGAGCAGTTCTTC
CASWVGSHNEQFF
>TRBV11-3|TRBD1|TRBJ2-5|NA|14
TGTGCCAGCAAACCCGGGACAGTCCAAGAGACCCAGTACTTC
CASKPGTVQETQYF
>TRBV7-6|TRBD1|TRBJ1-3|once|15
TGTGCCAGCAGCTTAGATGGACAGGGAAAGATGACCATATATTTT
CASSLDGQGKMTIYF
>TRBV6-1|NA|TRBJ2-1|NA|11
TGTGCCAGCAGTGATTCGAATGAGCAGTTCTTC
CASSDSNEQFF
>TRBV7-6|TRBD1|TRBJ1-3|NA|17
TGTGCCAGCAGCTTACCTCCCCGGGACAGCTCTGGAAACACCATATATTTT
CASSLPPRDSSGNTIYF
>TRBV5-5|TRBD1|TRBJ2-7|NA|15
TGTGCCAGCAGCTTAAGCGGGACAGGGCACTACGAGCAGTACTTC
CASSLSGTGHYEQYF
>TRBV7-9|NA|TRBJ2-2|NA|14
TGTGCCAGCAGCTATCAGGGTATCACCGGGGAGCTGTTTTTT
CASSYQGITGELFF
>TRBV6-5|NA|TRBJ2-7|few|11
TGTGCCAGCAGTACAGGGTACGAGCAGTACTTC
CASSTGYEQYF
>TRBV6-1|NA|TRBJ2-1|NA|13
TGTGCCAGCAGACCCCCCAACCGAGAGGAGCAGTTCTTC
CASRPPNREEQFF